This TCR beta chain derives from a study of liver allograft versus peripheral blood T cells. For the study at large: Graft-liver T cell receptor repertoires were compared against recipient peripheral blood repertoires. Broader study findings: Peripheral blood repertoires reportedly differed from the T cell receptor repertoires found inside liver allografts.

TCRdb reprocessed the reads with MiXCR, giving one entry per CDR3 protein. This table has some 7,800 distinct CDR3 sequences, roughly 15% appearing once. The CDR3 is 13 amino acids. CDR1 and CDR2 from the germline V gene are SGHTA and FQGNSA. V lost 0 bases, J lost 4 bases, and 6 bases lay in between. Judged by abundance, this clonotype is medium-sized (0.01 to 0.1%). Antigen: not known. The chain links TRBV7-2 to TRBJ1-1; no definite D call. This TCR was sampled from a human patient who had a liver transplant. The graft donor may have contributed some T cells. Here the CDR3 reads CASSLAKATEAFF. As DNA, the CDR3 is TGTGCCAGCAGCTTAGCGAAAGCCACTGAAGCTTTCTTT.